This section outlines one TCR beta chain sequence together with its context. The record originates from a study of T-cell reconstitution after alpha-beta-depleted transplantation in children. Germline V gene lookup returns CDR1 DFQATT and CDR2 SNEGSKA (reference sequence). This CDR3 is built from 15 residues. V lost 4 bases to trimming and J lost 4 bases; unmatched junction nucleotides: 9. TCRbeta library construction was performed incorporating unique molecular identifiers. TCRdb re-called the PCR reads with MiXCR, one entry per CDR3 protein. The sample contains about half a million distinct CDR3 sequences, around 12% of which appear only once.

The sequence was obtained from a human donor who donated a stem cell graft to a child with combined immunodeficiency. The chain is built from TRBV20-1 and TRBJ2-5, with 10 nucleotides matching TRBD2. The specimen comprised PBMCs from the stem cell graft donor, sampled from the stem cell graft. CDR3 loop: CSATSGSRRGETQYF. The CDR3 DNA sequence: TGCAGTGCTACTAGCGGGAGCCGCCGAGGAGAGACCCAGTACTTC.